This T cell receptor beta chain was observed in a study of OX40 agonist ivuxolimab in advanced cancers. Remarks on this clone: What it recognizes is unknown.

Using immunoSEQ multiplex PCR, the repertoire was profiled, and TCRdb retains in-frame clones only, with some absent. The sample has around 35,000 clones, around 73% seen once. Trimming stripped 0 bases from V and 0 bases from J, with 12 bases between. Germline CDR1 LGHNA, CDR2 YNFKEQ. The CDR3 spans 17 residues. Regarding the study as a whole: Relative to CD4+, CD8+ T cells held more expanded clones on average. Among patients with partial responses at 0.1-3.0 mg/kg, clonal expansion was among the lowest. The study did not work out the antigen specificity of the expanded peripheral T cells. Some nonresponders also had low normalized T-cell clonal expansion.

This specimen consisted of CD4+ or CD8+ T cells sorted from blood, obtained in a trial of the OX40 agonist ivuxolimab. This sequence was found in an adult with an advanced solid tumor such as melanoma, head and neck, liver or kidney cancer. This rearrangement joins TRBV4-2 to TRBJ2-1; D uncertain. CDR3 amino acids: CASSQDKGGASYNEQFF. CDR3 sequence (DNA): TGTGCCAGCAGCCAAGACAAAGGCGGAGCCTCCTACAATGAGCAGTTCTTC.